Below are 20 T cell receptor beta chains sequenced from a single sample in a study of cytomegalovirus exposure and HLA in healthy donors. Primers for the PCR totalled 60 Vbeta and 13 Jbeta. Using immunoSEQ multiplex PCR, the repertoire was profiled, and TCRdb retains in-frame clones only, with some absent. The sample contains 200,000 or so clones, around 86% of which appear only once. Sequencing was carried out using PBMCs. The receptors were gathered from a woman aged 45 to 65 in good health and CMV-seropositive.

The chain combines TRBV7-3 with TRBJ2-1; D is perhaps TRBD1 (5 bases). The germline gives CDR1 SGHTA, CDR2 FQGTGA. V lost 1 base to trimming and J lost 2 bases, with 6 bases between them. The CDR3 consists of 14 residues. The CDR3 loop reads CASSLKGTYNEQFF. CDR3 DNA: TGTGCCAGCAGCTTAAAGGGGACCTACAATGAGCAGTTCTTC.

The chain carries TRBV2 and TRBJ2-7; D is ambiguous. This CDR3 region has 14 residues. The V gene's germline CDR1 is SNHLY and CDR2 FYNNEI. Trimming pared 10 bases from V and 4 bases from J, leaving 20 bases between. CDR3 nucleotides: TGTGCCACTGCACGTGGGCAGGTTAGTTACGAGCAGTACTTC. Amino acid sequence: CATARGQVSYEQYF. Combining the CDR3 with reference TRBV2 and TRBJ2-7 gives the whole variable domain EPEVTQTPSHQVTQMGQEVILRCVPISNHLYFYWYRQILGQKVEFLVSFYNNEISEKSEIFDDQFSVERPDGSNFTLKIRSTKLEDSAMYFCATARGQVSYEQYFGPGTRLTVT.

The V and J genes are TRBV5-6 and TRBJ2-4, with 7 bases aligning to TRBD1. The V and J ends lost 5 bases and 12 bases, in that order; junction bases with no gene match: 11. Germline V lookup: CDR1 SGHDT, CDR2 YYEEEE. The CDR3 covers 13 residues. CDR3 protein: CASSSGTEGSQYF. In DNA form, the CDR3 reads TGTGCCAGCAGTTCCGGGACAGAGGGCAGTCAGTACTTC.

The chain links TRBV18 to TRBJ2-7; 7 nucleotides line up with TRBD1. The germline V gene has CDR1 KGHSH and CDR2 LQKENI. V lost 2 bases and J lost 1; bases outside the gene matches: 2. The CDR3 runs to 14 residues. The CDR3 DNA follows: TGTGCCAGCTCACCAGACAGGGAGTCCTACGAGCAGTACTTC. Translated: CASSPDRESYEQYF.

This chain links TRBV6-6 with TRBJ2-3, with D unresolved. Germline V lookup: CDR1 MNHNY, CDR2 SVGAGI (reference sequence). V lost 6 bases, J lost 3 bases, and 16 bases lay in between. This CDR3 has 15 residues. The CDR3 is CASSPQVLVTDTQYF. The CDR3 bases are TGTGCCAGCAGCCCCCAGGTTTTGGTAACAGATACGCAGTATTTT.

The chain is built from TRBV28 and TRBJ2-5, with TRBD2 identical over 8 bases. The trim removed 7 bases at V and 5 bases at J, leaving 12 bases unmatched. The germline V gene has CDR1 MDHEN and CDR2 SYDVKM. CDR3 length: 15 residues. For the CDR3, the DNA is TGTGCCAGCAAACTACAAGGGACTAGTACGGAGACCCAGTACTTC. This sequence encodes CASKLQGTSTETQYF.

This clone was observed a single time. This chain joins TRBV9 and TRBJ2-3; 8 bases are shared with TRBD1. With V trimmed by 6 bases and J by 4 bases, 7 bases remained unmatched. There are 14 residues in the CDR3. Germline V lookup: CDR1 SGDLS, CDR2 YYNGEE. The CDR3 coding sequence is TGTGCCAGCAACAATGACAGGGGATCAGATACGCAGTATTTT. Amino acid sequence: CASNNDRGSDTQYF.

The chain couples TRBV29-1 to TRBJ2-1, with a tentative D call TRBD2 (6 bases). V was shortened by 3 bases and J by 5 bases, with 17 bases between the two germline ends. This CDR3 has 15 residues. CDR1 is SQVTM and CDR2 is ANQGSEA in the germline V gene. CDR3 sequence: CSVEGPGGNNNEQFF. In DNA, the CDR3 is TGCAGCGTTGAGGGACCCGGAGGGAATAACAATGAGCAGTTCTTC.

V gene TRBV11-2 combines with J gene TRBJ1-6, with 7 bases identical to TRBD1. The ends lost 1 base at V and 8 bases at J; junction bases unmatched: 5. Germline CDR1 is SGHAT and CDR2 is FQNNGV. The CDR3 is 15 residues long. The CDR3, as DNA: TGTGCCAGCAGCTTAGCTGGGACAGACCATTCACCCCTCCACTTT. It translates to CASSLAGTDHSPLHF.

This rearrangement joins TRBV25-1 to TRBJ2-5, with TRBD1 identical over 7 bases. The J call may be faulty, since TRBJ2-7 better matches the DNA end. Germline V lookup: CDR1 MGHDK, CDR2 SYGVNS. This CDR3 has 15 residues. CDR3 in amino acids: CASSVLGGAYYEQYF. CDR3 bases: TGTGCCAGCAGTGTATTAGGGGGCGCCTACTACGAGCAGTACTTC.

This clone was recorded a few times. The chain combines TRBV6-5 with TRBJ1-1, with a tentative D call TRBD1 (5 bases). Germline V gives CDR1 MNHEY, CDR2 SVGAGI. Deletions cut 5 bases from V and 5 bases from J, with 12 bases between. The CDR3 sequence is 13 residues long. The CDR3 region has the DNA TGTGCCAGCAGTCTTCAGGGTTTGACTGAAGCTTTCTTT. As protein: CASSLQGLTEAFF.

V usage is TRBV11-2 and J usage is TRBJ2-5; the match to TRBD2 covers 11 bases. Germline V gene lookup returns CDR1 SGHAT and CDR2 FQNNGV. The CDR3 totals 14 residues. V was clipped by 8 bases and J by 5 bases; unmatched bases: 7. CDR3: CASASGGPGETQYF. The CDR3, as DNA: TGTGCCAGCGCTAGCGGGGGGCCGGGGGAGACCCAGTACTTC.

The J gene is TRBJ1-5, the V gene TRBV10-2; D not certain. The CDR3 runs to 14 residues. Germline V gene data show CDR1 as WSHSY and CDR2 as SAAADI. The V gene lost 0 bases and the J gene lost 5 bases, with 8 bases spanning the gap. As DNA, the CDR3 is TGCGCCAGCAGTGAGTCCTCGAGGGATCAGCCCCAGCATTTT. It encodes CASSESSRDQPQHF.

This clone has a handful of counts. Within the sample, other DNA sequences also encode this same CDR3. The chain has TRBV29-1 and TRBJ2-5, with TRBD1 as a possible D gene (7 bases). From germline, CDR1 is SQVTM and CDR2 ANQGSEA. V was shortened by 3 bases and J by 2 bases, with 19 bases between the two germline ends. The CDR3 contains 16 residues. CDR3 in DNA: TGCAGCGTTGATTTGGGCTCGTCAGGGGGGCAAGAGACCCAGTACTTC. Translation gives CSVDLGSSGGQETQYF.

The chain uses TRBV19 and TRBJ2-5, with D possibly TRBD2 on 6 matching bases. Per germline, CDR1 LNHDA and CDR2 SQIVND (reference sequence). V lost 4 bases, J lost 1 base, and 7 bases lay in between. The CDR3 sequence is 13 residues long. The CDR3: CASSRDFQETQYF. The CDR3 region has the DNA TGTGCCAGTAGTAGGGACTTCCAAGAGACCCAGTACTTC.

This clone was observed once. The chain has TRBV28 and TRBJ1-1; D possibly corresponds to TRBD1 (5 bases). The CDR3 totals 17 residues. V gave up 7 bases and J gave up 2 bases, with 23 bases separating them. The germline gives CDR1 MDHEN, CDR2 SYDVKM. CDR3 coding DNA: TGTGCCAGCACTATCTTCCCCCCCAGGGTTGGCAACACTGAAGCTTTCTTT. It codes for CASTIFPPRVGNTEAFF. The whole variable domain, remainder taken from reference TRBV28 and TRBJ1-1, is DVKVTQSSRYLVKRTGEKVFLECVQDMDHENMFWYRQDPGLGLRLIYFSYDVKMKEKGDIPEGYSVSREKKERFSLILESASTNQTSMYLCASTIFPPRVGNTEAFFGQGTRLTVV.

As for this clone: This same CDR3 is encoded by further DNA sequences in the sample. In nucleotides, the CDR3 is TGTGCCAGCTCACCAGTCAGCGGTTCCTACGAGCAGTACTTC. It specifies CASSPVSGSYEQYF. This chain connects TRBV18 to TRBJ2-7, with D possibly being TRBD2 (5 bases). The germline V gene has CDR1 KGHSH and CDR2 LQKENI. The CDR3 extends over 14 amino acids. Trimming removed 2 bases at V and 1 base at J, with 9 bases between.

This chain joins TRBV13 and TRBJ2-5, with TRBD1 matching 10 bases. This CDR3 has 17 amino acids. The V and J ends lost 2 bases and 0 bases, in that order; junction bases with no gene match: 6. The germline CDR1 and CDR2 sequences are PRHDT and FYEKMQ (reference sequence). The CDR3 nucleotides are TGTGCCAGCAGCTTAAGCCCCGGACAGGGGGACCAAGAGACCCAGTACTTC. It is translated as CASSLSPGQGDQETQYF.

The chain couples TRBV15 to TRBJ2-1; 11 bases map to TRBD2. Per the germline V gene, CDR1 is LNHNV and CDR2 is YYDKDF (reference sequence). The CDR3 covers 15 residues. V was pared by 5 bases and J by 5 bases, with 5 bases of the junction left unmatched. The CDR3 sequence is CATSDGTSGHNEQFF. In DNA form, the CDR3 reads TGTGCCACCAGCGACGGGACTAGCGGACACAATGAGCAGTTCTTC.

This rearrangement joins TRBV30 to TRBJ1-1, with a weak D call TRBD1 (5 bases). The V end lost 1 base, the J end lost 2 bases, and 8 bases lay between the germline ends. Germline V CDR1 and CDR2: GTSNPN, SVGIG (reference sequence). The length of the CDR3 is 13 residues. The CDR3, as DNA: TGTGCCTGGAGTGCCCAGGGCAACACTGAAGCTTTCTTT. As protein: CAWSAQGNTEAFF.